This is a list of T cell receptor beta chains from one sample in a study of blood T cell repertoires in COVID-19. Assay used: immunoSEQ multiplex PCR; TCRdb lists only in-frame clones, some missing. The table records roughly 300,000 clones, about 90% of them present only once. The specimen was PBMCs or T cells enriched from blood (not recorded which). The receptors stem from a woman in her 30s who had recovered from COVID-19. Both conserved end residues are part of each CDR3. A D gene is named only where the DNA matches it firmly. Only part of the rows carry a size: once, few, many, or a class if the clone is expanded.

CDR3aa: CASSQSWAGRNYNSPLHF
CDR3nt: TGCGCCAGCAGTCAATCTTGGGCGGGACGAAACTATAATTCACCCCTCCACTTT
d_gene: -
j_gene: TRBJ1-6
v_gene: TRBV23-1
abundance: -

CDR3aa: CASSDVQGGKETQYF
CDR3nt: TGCGCCAGCAGTGATGTACAGGGGGGAAAAGAGACCCAGTACTTC
d_gene: TRBD1
j_gene: TRBJ2-5
v_gene: TRBV10-1
abundance: -

CDR3aa: CASSYWTGGPGNTIYF
CDR3nt: TGTGCCAGCAGTTACTGGACAGGGGGTCCTGGAAACACCATATATTTT
d_gene: TRBD1
j_gene: TRBJ1-3
v_gene: TRBV6-5
abundance: once

CDR3aa: CASSLAAGRDEKLFF
CDR3nt: TGCGCCAGCAGCTTGGCGGCGGGGCGGGATGAAAAACTGTTTTTT
d_gene: -
j_gene: TRBJ1-4
v_gene: TRBV5-1
abundance: -

CDR3aa: CASSTGTLSNQPQHF
CDR3nt: TGTGCCAGCAGTACAGGGACATTAAGCAATCAGCCCCAGCATTTT
d_gene: -
j_gene: TRBJ1-5
v_gene: TRBV6-5
abundance: -

CDR3aa: CASSSPGLAGGRNEQYF
CDR3nt: TGTGCCAGCAGCTCACCGGGACTAGCGGGGGGCCGGAACGAGCAGTACTTC
d_gene: TRBD2
j_gene: TRBJ2-7
v_gene: TRBV3-1/TRBV3-2
abundance: few

CDR3aa: CASSVQEDTEAFF
CDR3nt: TGTGCCAGCAGTGTTCAGGAGGACACTGAAGCTTTCTTT
d_gene: -
j_gene: TRBJ1-1
v_gene: TRBV6-6
abundance: -

CDR3aa: CASSKGLGHLVTEAFF
CDR3nt: TGTGCCAGCAGCAAAGGATTGGGACACTTAGTCACTGAAGCTTTCTTT
d_gene: -
j_gene: TRBJ1-1
v_gene: TRBV21-1
abundance: once

CDR3aa: CASVYRGGETQYF
CDR3nt: TGTGCCAGCGTGTACAGGGGGGGAGAGACCCAGTACTTC
d_gene: -
j_gene: TRBJ2-5
v_gene: TRBV12-3/TRBV12-4
abundance: few

CDR3aa: CASSPRVGPNQPQHF
CDR3nt: TGCGCCAGCAGCCCTCGTGTGGGGCCGAATCAGCCCCAGCATTTT
d_gene: -
j_gene: TRBJ1-5
v_gene: TRBV5-1
abundance: -

CDR3aa: CAWSAWDSLLFF
CDR3nt: TGTGCCTGGAGTGCCTGGGACAGTCTGCTGTTTTTT
d_gene: TRBD1
j_gene: TRBJ1-4
v_gene: TRBV30
abundance: -

CDR3aa: CASSKPRQGPTGELFF
CDR3nt: TGTGCCAGCAGCAAACCCCGACAGGGTCCCACGGGGGAGCTGTTTTTT
d_gene: -
j_gene: TRBJ2-2
v_gene: TRBV21-1
abundance: -

CDR3aa: CASITGGIWNTEAFF
CDR3nt: TGTGCCAGCATTACAGGGGGGATCTGGAACACTGAAGCTTTCTTT
d_gene: TRBD1
j_gene: TRBJ1-1
v_gene: TRBV2
abundance: -

CDR3aa: CSASGGGNTEAFF
CDR3nt: TGCAGCGCCTCAGGGGGCGGGAACACTGAAGCTTTCTTT
d_gene: TRBD1
j_gene: TRBJ1-1
v_gene: TRBV29-1
abundance: -

CDR3aa: CASSLPTGTGRPYEQYF
CDR3nt: TGTGCCAGCAGTCTCCCCACCGGGACAGGACGCCCCTACGAGCAGTACTTC
d_gene: TRBD1
j_gene: TRBJ2-7
v_gene: TRBV27
abundance: -

CDR3aa: CATSDAGVSTDTQYF
CDR3nt: TGTGCCACCAGTGATGCAGGGGTGAGCACAGATACGCAGTATTTT
d_gene: -
j_gene: TRBJ2-3
v_gene: TRBV24-1
abundance: once

CDR3aa: CASARDRNTDTQYF
CDR3nt: TGTGCCAGTGCCCGGGACAGAAACACAGATACGCAGTATTTT
d_gene: TRBD1
j_gene: TRBJ2-3
v_gene: TRBV19
abundance: -

CDR3aa: CASSEDRMANTGELFF
CDR3nt: TGTGCCAGCAGTGAAGACAGGATGGCGAACACCGGGGAGCTGTTTTTT
d_gene: -
j_gene: TRBJ2-2
v_gene: TRBV2
abundance: -

CDR3aa: CASSPGSQDYGYTF
CDR3nt: TGTGCCAGCTCACCTGGTTCGCAGGATTATGGCTACACCTTC
d_gene: -
j_gene: TRBJ1-2
v_gene: TRBV18
abundance: -

CDR3aa: CATSDSGDGYTF
CDR3nt: TGTGCCACCTCGGACAGTGGAGATGGCTACACCTTC
d_gene: -
j_gene: TRBJ1-2
v_gene: TRBV10-3
abundance: -

CDR3aa: CASSFQDSVNTEAFF
CDR3nt: TGCGCCAGCAGCTTTCAAGATTCGGTGAACACTGAAGCTTTCTTT
d_gene: -
j_gene: TRBJ1-1
v_gene: TRBV5-1
abundance: -

CDR3aa: CASSVGIYSNQPQHF
CDR3nt: TGTGCCAGCAGTGTCGGGATTTATAGCAATCAGCCCCAGCATTTT
d_gene: -
j_gene: TRBJ1-5
v_gene: TRBV2
abundance: -

CDR3aa: CASSSLRLAGGSTDTQYF
CDR3nt: TGTGCCAGCAGTTCCCTTCGACTAGCGGGGGGCTCCACAGATACGCAGTATTTT
d_gene: TRBD2
j_gene: TRBJ2-3
v_gene: TRBV28
abundance: -

CDR3aa: CASNAYRDGYTF
CDR3nt: TGTGCCAGCAATGCGTACAGGGATGGCTACACCTTC
d_gene: -
j_gene: TRBJ1-2
v_gene: TRBV28
abundance: -

CDR3aa: CASSQARHNEQFF
CDR3nt: TGTGCCAGCAGCCAAGCGCGCCACAATGAGCAGTTCTTC
d_gene: -
j_gene: TRBJ2-1
v_gene: TRBV3-1/TRBV3-2
abundance: -

CDR3aa: CASSLGQGVNYGYTF
CDR3nt: TGTGCCAGCAGCTTAGGACAGGGTGTTAACTATGGCTACACCTTC
d_gene: TRBD1
j_gene: TRBJ1-2
v_gene: TRBV7-8
abundance: -

CDR3aa: CASSLAGSTDTQYF
CDR3nt: TGCGCCAGCAGCCTAGCGGGTAGCACAGATACGCAGTATTTT
d_gene: TRBD2
j_gene: TRBJ2-3
v_gene: TRBV10-1
abundance: -

CDR3aa: CASSPDFYEQYF
CDR3nt: TGTGCCAGCAGTCCGGACTTTTACGAGCAGTACTTC
d_gene: -
j_gene: TRBJ2-7
v_gene: TRBV9
abundance: -

CDR3aa: CATSSGPGNQPQHF
CDR3nt: TGTGCCACCAGCAGTGGGCCAGGGAACCAGCCCCAGCATTTT
d_gene: -
j_gene: TRBJ1-5
v_gene: TRBV15
abundance: once

CDR3aa: CASNAPGQQPYEQYF
CDR3nt: TGTGCCAGTAACGCGCCGGGACAACAACCCTACGAGCAGTACTTC
d_gene: -
j_gene: TRBJ2-7
v_gene: TRBV19
abundance: -

CDR3aa: CASRGGGAYEQFF
CDR3nt: TGTGCCAGCAGAGGCGGGGGGGCCTATGAGCAGTTCTTC
d_gene: TRBD2
j_gene: TRBJ2-1
v_gene: TRBV12-3/TRBV12-4
abundance: -

CDR3aa: CASSPLPLDPRTGHREQYF
CDR3nt: TGTGCCAGCAGCCCTTTACCCCTAGATCCCCGGACAGGGCATCGCGAGCAGTACTTC
d_gene: TRBD1
j_gene: TRBJ2-7
v_gene: TRBV11-2
abundance: -

CDR3aa: CASSMQETQYF
CDR3nt: TGCGCCAGCAGCATGCAAGAGACCCAGTACTTC
d_gene: -
j_gene: TRBJ2-5
v_gene: TRBV10-1
abundance: once

CDR3aa: CASTGHTNTEAFF
CDR3nt: TGTGCCAGCACCGGACATACGAACACTGAAGCTTTCTTT
d_gene: -
j_gene: TRBJ1-1
v_gene: TRBV2
abundance: -

CDR3aa: CASNPTAGGYNEQFF
CDR3nt: TGTGCCAGCAACCCAACGGCGGGGGGATACAATGAGCAGTTCTTC
d_gene: TRBD2
j_gene: TRBJ2-1
v_gene: TRBV27
abundance: -

CDR3aa: CASSPEGADYGYTF
CDR3nt: TGTGCCAGCTCACCAGAGGGGGCTGACTATGGCTACACCTTC
d_gene: TRBD1
j_gene: TRBJ1-2
v_gene: TRBV18
abundance: -

CDR3aa: CASSVDIEAEQFF
CDR3nt: TGTGCCAGTAGTGTAGATATAGAAGCTGAGCAGTTCTTC
d_gene: -
j_gene: TRBJ2-1
v_gene: TRBV19
abundance: few

CDR3aa: CASSPRTPGLAGASYEQYF
CDR3nt: TGTGCCAGCAGCCCGCGGACACCGGGACTAGCGGGGGCCTCCTACGAGCAGTACTTC
d_gene: TRBD2
j_gene: TRBJ2-7
v_gene: TRBV7-2
abundance: few

CDR3aa: CASSQMGQGYYGYTF
CDR3nt: TGTGCCAGCAGCCAGATGGGACAGGGGTACTATGGCTACACCTTC
d_gene: TRBD1
j_gene: TRBJ1-2
v_gene: TRBV6-2/TRBV6-3
abundance: -

CDR3aa: CASSEGFWDKNTEAFF
CDR3nt: TGTGCCAGCAGTGAAGGATTTTGGGACAAAAACACTGAAGCTTTCTTT
d_gene: -
j_gene: TRBJ1-1
v_gene: TRBV6-1
abundance: few

CDR3aa: CASSQLAGWDIQYF
CDR3nt: TGCGCCAGCAGCCAACTAGCGGGGTGGGACATTCAGTACTTC
d_gene: TRBD2
j_gene: TRBJ2-4
v_gene: TRBV4-1
abundance: few

CDR3aa: CASSYDRGDYEQYF
CDR3nt: TGTGCCAGCAGTTACGACAGGGGGGACTACGAGCAGTACTTC
d_gene: TRBD1
j_gene: TRBJ2-7
v_gene: TRBV6-5
abundance: -

CDR3aa: CASSLDASGGAWDNEQFF
CDR3nt: TGTGCCAGCAGCTTAGACGCTAGCGGGGGGGCCTGGGACAATGAGCAGTTCTTC
d_gene: TRBD2
j_gene: TRBJ2-1
v_gene: TRBV7-9
abundance: -

CDR3aa: CASSGALDRGFGEQYF
CDR3nt: TGTGCCAGCAGCGGCGCGTTGGACAGGGGGTTTGGTGAGCAGTACTTC
d_gene: TRBD1
j_gene: TRBJ2-7
v_gene: TRBV5-4
abundance: -

CDR3aa: CASSSRDIEEKLFF
CDR3nt: TGTGCCAGCAGCTCCCGGGACATTGAGGAAAAACTGTTTTTT
d_gene: -
j_gene: TRBJ1-4
v_gene: TRBV5-4
abundance: -

CDR3aa: CASSLGARGGSPLHF
CDR3nt: TGCGCCAGCAGCTTGGGGGCCAGGGGTGGTTCACCCCTCCACTTT
d_gene: -
j_gene: TRBJ1-6
v_gene: TRBV5-1
abundance: -

CDR3aa: CASSQTGGVEKLFF
CDR3nt: TGTGCCAGTAGCCAGACAGGGGGAGTTGAAAAACTGTTTTTT
d_gene: TRBD1
j_gene: TRBJ1-4
v_gene: TRBV19
abundance: -

CDR3aa: CASSLLGTGPGGELFF
CDR3nt: TGTGCCAGTAGTCTCCTGGGGACAGGGCCGGGCGGGGAGCTGTTTTTT
d_gene: TRBD1
j_gene: TRBJ2-2
v_gene: TRBV19
abundance: once

CDR3aa: CASRASEQYF
CDR3nt: TGTGCCAGCAGGGCTAGCGAGCAGTACTTC
d_gene: -
j_gene: TRBJ2-7
v_gene: TRBV28
abundance: once

CDR3aa: CAISMGRADTQYF
CDR3nt: TGTGCCATCAGTATGGGTCGGGCAGATACGCAGTATTTT
d_gene: -
j_gene: TRBJ2-3
v_gene: TRBV10-3
abundance: -

CDR3aa: CASRTGQGNSPLHF
CDR3nt: TGTGCCAGTAGGACGGGACAGGGTAATTCACCCCTCCACTTT
d_gene: TRBD1
j_gene: TRBJ1-6
v_gene: TRBV19
abundance: -

CDR3aa: CASSFDRLGGSTDTQYF
CDR3nt: TGTGCCAGCAGCTTCGACAGACTGGGAGGGAGCACAGATACGCAGTATTTT
d_gene: TRBD2
j_gene: TRBJ2-3
v_gene: TRBV7-9
abundance: -

CDR3aa: CASRSPGTGAEAFF
CDR3nt: TGTGCCAGCAGAAGTCCCGGGACAGGGGCCGAAGCTTTCTTT
d_gene: TRBD1
j_gene: TRBJ1-1
v_gene: TRBV7-9
abundance: -

CDR3aa: CASSIERGREVFDEKLFF
CDR3nt: TGTGCCAGTAGTATAGAGAGGGGGCGTGAGGTTTTCGATGAAAAACTGTTTTTT
d_gene: TRBD1
j_gene: TRBJ1-4
v_gene: TRBV19
abundance: -

CDR3aa: CASSIVQGSYEQYF
CDR3nt: TGTGCCAGTAGTATCGTACAGGGATCCTACGAGCAGTACTTC
d_gene: -
j_gene: TRBJ2-7
v_gene: TRBV19
abundance: few

CDR3aa: CACRDSGISPYEQYF
CDR3nt: TGTGCCTGTCGGGACAGTGGTATCTCTCCCTACGAGCAGTACTTC
d_gene: TRBD1
j_gene: TRBJ2-7
v_gene: TRBV30
abundance: -

CDR3aa: CASKTTGRENTEAFF
CDR3nt: TGTGCCAGCAAAACCACAGGGAGGGAGAACACTGAAGCTTTCTTT
d_gene: -
j_gene: TRBJ1-1
v_gene: TRBV25-1
abundance: -

CDR3aa: CASSQMGSPLHF
CDR3nt: TGCGCCAGCAGTCAGATGGGCTCACCCCTCCACTTT
d_gene: -
j_gene: TRBJ1-6
v_gene: TRBV10-2
abundance: -

CDR3aa: CASSFQGLNQPQHF
CDR3nt: TGTGCCAGCAGTTTCCAGGGACTGAATCAGCCCCAGCATTTT
d_gene: -
j_gene: TRBJ1-5
v_gene: TRBV28
abundance: few

CDR3aa: CASSGGQGFAYNEQFF
CDR3nt: TGTGCCAGCTCAGGCGGACAGGGGTTCGCCTACAATGAGCAGTTCTTC
d_gene: TRBD1
j_gene: TRBJ2-1
v_gene: TRBV18
abundance: -